This TCR beta chain was captured by sequencing in a study of persistence of HIV-infected CD4 T cells. V shed 8 bases, J shed 1 base, and the junction held 1 base outside the gene matches. The germline V gene encodes CDR1 SGHTA and CDR2 FQGTGA. The CDR3 spans 13 residues. Comments on this clone: The antigen remains unidentified.

Cells were stimulated nonspecifically with anti-CD3/anti-CD28 magnetic beads. Responding CD4+ T cells were sorted by upregulation of both CD40 ligand and CD69. The immunoSEQ assay was version 4, run in survey mode. Generated by immunoSEQ multiplex PCR, the TCRdb table keeps only in-frame clones and is missing some. The top ten hold around 0.47% of the sample, which has about 45,000 clones, about 87% seen once. The material sequenced was CD4+ T cells sorted from PBMCs after approximately 20-hour stimulation, taken from a patient who received antiretroviral therapy. The TCR was taken from an adult woman with HIV who was CMV-seropositive. V usage is TRBV7-3 and J usage is TRBJ2-3, with 9 bases matching TRBD1. Written as DNA, the CDR3 is TGTGCCAGCCGGACAGGGGGCACAGATACGCAGTATTTT. Amino acids: CASRTGGTDTQYF.